Presented here are 13 T cell receptor beta chains from one specimen sequenced in a study of CD8 T cells in Susac syndrome. RNA was extracted with the RNeasy kit, and a quantity of about 0.45 to 1 ug was reverse transcribed using random hexamers. TCRdb used MiXCR to reprocess the immunoSEQ multiplex PCR reads, holding one entry per CDR3 protein. In the table there are about 53,000 distinct CDR3 sequences, 95% of which are singletons. The sequenced sample consisted of CD8+ T cells from PBMCs. Receptor source: a human donor with Susac syndrome.

This clonotype was seen once. This chain connects TRBV20-1 to TRBJ1-3; tentatively, D is TRBD1 (6 bases). The CDR3 runs to 15 residues. Germline loops: CDR1 DFQATT, CDR2 SNEGSKA (reference sequence). V lost 1 base to trimming and J lost 1 base, with 11 bases between them. The CDR3 spells CSARGGGLSGNTIYF. The DNA for the CDR3 is TGCAGTGCTAGAGGGGGGGGGCTATCTGGAAACACCATATATTTT.

The V gene is TRBV20-1, the J gene TRBJ2-3; D is unresolved. The CDR3 spans 10 residues. Trimming pared 4 bases from V and 5 bases from J, leaving 4 bases between. CDR1 and CDR2 from the germline V gene are DFQATT and SNEGSKA (reference sequence). The CDR3 region has the DNA TGCAGTGCTACGCTAGATACGCAGTATTTT. Its translation is CSATLDTQYF.

The rearrangement links TRBV28 to TRBJ2-5; the match to TRBD1 covers 10 bases. The CDR3 totals 15 residues. Germline V gives CDR1 MDHEN, CDR2 SYDVKM. Trimming at V came to 5 bases and at J to 3 bases, leaving 6 bases not matched to a gene. The CDR3: CASSAPGQGKETQYF. The CDR3 nucleotides are TGTGCCAGCAGTGCTCCGGGACAGGGGAAAGAGACCCAGTACTTC.

The gene calls are TRBV25-1 and TRBJ2-5, with a possible D match to TRBD2 (6 bases). Per the germline V gene, CDR1 is MGHDK and CDR2 is SYGVNS. The length of the CDR3 is 14 residues. Trimming stripped 1 base from V and 4 bases from J, with 10 bases between. CDR3 residues: CASSEWGGVETQYF. CDR3 DNA sequence: TGTGCCAGCAGTGAATGGGGCGGGGTAGAGACCCAGTACTTC.

The chain employs TRBV6-1 and TRBJ2-5; TRBD2 is a possible D gene (6 bases). Trimming took off 8 bases at V and 5 bases at J, with 15 bases between the two ends. The CDR3 covers 13 residues. Germline values: CDR1 MNHNS, CDR2 SASEGT. CDR3: CASLTHREETQYF. The CDR3 region has the DNA TGTGCCAGCCTGACCCATCGGGAGGAGACCCAGTACTTC.

V usage is TRBV19 and J usage is TRBJ2-6; D uncertain. CDR1 LNHDA and CDR2 SQIVND come from the germline V gene (reference sequence). This CDR3 spans 16 amino acids. V was trimmed by 7 bases and J by 0 bases, leaving 13 bases between them. The CDR3 loop reads CASTWQPVSGANVLTF. CDR3 DNA sequence: TGTGCCAGTACGTGGCAGCCTGTCTCTGGGGCCAACGTCCTGACTTTC.

V and J are TRBV6-4 and TRBJ2-1; D is possibly TRBD2 (5 bases). The CDR3 totals 13 residues. Per the germline V gene, CDR1 is MRHNA and CDR2 is SNTAGT. V gave up 0 bases and J gave up 9 bases, with 9 bases separating them. The CDR3 DNA reads TGTGCCAGCAGTGACTCGGAAGCGGCTGAGCAGTTCTTC. It is translated as CASSDSEAAEQFF.

This clonotype has a single count. V gene TRBV20-1 combines with J gene TRBJ2-2, with D tentatively TRBD2 (6 bases). This CDR3 has 16 residues. Germline V gene data show CDR1 as DFQATT and CDR2 as SNEGSKA (reference sequence). V shed 0 bases and J shed 0 bases, with 11 bases lying between them. CDR3 in amino acids: CSARDREHPNTGELFF. CDR3 DNA: TGCAGTGCTAGAGATCGGGAGCATCCGAACACCGGGGAGCTGTTTTTT.

The chain combines TRBV29-1 with TRBJ2-1; TRBD1 matches at 9 bases. CDR1 SQVTM and CDR2 ANQGSEA come from the germline V gene. The CDR3 sequence is 16 residues long. V lost 0 bases, J lost 5 bases, and 8 bases stayed unmatched. The CDR3 protein is CSVEDVGTGLDNEQFF. In nucleotides, the CDR3 is TGCAGCGTTGAAGATGTGGGGACAGGGCTGGACAATGAGCAGTTCTTC.

This chain uses TRBV7-8 with TRBJ2-5; D is possibly TRBD1 (5 bases). The J call may be incorrect, as the DNA end agrees better with TRBJ2-1. The V gene's germline CDR1 is SGHVS and CDR2 FQNEAQ. The CDR3 totals 14 residues. The CDR3 spells CASSLVASQGAQFF. CDR3 in DNA: TGTGCCAGCAGCTTAGTGGCGAGCCAAGGGGCGCAGTTCTTC.

This rearrangement joins TRBV30 to TRBJ2-5; tentatively, D is TRBD1 or TRBD2 (5 bases each). The CDR3 loop spans 10 amino acids. The V gene lost 8 bases and the J gene lost 7 bases, with 11 bases spanning the gap. The germline V gene encodes CDR1 GTSNPN and CDR2 SVGIG (reference sequence). The CDR3 DNA reads TGTGCCGGAGAGGGGTCGACCCAGTACTTC. It encodes CAGEGSTQYF.

The chain recombines TRBV4-2 with TRBJ1-6; the match to TRBD1 covers 8 bases. This CDR3 comprises 18 residues. Trimming at V came to 4 bases and at J to 5 bases, leaving 13 bases not matched to a gene. Per the germline V gene, CDR1 is LGHNA and CDR2 is YNFKEQ. CDR3 bases: TGTGCCAGCAGCCCTTCTGCGGACAGGGTCCCTGATAATTCACCCCTCCACTTT. Translating gives CASSPSADRVPDNSPLHF.

This chain uses TRBV25-1 with TRBJ2-1; 11 bases fit TRBD1. The V segment lost 5 bases and the J segment 3 bases; nucleotides outside the gene matches: 12. Per the germline V gene, CDR1 is MGHDK and CDR2 is SYGVNS. The CDR3 consists of 18 residues. CDR3 nucleotides: TGTGCCAGCAGTAAATTGGGACAGGGGGGCTTTGACTACAATGAGCAGTTCTTC. Translation: CASSKLGQGGFDYNEQFF.